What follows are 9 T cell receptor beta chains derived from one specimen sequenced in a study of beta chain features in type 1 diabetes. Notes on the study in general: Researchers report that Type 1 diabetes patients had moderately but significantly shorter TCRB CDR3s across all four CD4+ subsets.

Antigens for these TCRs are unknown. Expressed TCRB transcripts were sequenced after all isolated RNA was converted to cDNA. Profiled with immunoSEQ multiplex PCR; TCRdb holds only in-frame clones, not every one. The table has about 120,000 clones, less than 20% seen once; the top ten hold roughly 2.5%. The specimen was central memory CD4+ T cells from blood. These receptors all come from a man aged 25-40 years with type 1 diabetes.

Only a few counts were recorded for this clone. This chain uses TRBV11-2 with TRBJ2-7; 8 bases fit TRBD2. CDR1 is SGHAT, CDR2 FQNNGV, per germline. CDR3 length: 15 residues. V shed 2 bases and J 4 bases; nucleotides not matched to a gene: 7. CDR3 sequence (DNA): TGTGCCAGCAGCTTATTCGGGACTAGTGGGTACGAGCAGTACTTC. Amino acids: CASSLFGTSGYEQYF.

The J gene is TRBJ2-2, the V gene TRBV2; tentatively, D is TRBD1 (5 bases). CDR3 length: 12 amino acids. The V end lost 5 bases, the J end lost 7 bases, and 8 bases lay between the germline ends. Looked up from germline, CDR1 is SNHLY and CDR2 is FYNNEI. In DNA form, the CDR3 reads TGTGCCAGCAGTTCAGGGTTCGGGGAGCTGTTTTTT. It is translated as CASSSGFGELFF. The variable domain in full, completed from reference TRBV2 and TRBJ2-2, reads EPEVTQTPSHQVTQMGQEVILRCVPISNHLYFYWYRQILGQKVEFLVSFYNNEISEKSEIFDDQFSVERPDGSNFTLKIRSTKLEDSAMYFCASSSGFGELFFGEGSRLTVL.

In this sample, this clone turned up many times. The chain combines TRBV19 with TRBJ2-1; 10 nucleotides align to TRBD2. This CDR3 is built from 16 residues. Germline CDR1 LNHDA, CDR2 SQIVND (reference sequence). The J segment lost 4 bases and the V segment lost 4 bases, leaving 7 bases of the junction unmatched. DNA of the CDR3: TGTGCCAGTAGTAAAAGCGGGGGGGCCGAATACAATGAGCAGTTCTTC. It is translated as CASSKSGGAEYNEQFF.

This CDR3 reads CASSRTPQQGNEQFF. The CDR3 DNA is TGCGCCAGCAGCCGGACCCCTCAGCAGGGCAATGAGCAGTTCTTC. The V and J genes are TRBV5-1 and TRBJ2-1, with D tentatively TRBD1 (5 bases). V dropped 4 bases and J dropped 6 bases, with 17 bases sitting between them. The CDR3 spans 15 residues. Germline CDR1 and CDR2: SGHRS and YFSETQ.

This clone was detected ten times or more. The CDR3 sequence is CASSLEGVFGYGYTF. The DNA of the CDR3 is TGTGCCAGCAGTTTAGAGGGGGTATTCGGCTATGGCTACACCTTC. The chain couples TRBV28 to TRBJ1-2, with a tentative D call TRBD1 (6 bases). V was trimmed by 2 bases and J by 4 bases, leaving 14 bases between them. Germline values: CDR1 MDHEN, CDR2 SYDVKM. The CDR3 spans 15 residues.

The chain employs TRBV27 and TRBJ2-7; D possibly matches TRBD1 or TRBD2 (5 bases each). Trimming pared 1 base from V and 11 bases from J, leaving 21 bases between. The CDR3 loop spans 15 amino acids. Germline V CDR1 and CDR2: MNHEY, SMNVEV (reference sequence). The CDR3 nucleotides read TGTGCCAGCAGTTTATTATCGGGACGGCGGCATAAAGAGTACTTC. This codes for CASSLLSGRRHKEYF.

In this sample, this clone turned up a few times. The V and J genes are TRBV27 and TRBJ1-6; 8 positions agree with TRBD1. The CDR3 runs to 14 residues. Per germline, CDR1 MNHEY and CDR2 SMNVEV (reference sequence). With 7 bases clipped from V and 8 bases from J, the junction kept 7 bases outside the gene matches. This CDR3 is CASMPGTGDSPLHF. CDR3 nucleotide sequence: TGTGCCAGCATGCCAGGGACAGGTGATTCACCCCTCCACTTT.

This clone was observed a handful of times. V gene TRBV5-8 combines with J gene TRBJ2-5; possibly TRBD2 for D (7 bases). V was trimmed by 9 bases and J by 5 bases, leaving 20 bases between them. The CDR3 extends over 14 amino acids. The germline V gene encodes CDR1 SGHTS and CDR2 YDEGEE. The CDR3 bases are TGTGCCACGACTCGGGGGGCTATATCGGAGACCCAGTACTTC. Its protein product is CATTRGAISETQYF.

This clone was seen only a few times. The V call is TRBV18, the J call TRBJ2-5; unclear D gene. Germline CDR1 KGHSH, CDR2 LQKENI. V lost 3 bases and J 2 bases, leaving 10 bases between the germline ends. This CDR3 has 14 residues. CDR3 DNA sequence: TGTGCCAGCTCACCTGACACTGCTCAAGAGACCCAGTACTTC. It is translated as CASSPDTAQETQYF.